This TCR beta chain emerged from a study of OX40 agonist ivuxolimab in advanced cancers. About the research overall: Patients undergoing dose escalation presented with hepatocellular carcinoma, melanoma, renal cell or head and neck cancer. Of the participants, over 30% had some prior anti-PD-1, anti-PD-L1 or anti-CTLA-4 therapy, which was allowed. Study observations and caveats: Relatively little clonal expansion, among the lowest observed, appeared in partial responders at 0.1-3.0 mg/kg.

TCRdb keeps only in-frame clones here, not all; method: immunoSEQ multiplex PCR. The data show 60,000 to 70,000 clones, with under 90% seen just once and 0.95% to 1.5% held by the top ten. Of note for this clone: Its antigen is not identified.

The TCR was taken from an adult with an advanced solid tumor such as melanoma, head and neck, liver or kidney cancer. The sample consisted of CD4+ or CD8+ T cells sorted from blood, taken in a trial of the OX40 agonist ivuxolimab.

CDR3 bases: TGTGCCAGCAGCGCCACAGGGGGCGGGGATGGCTACACCTTC. Amino acids: CASSATGGGDGYTF. The chain is built from TRBV11-2 and TRBJ1-2, with 9 bases fitting TRBD1. From germline, CDR1 is SGHAT and CDR2 FQNNGV. The CDR3 contains 14 residues. V dropped 5 bases and J dropped 6; count of bases not matched to a gene: 7.